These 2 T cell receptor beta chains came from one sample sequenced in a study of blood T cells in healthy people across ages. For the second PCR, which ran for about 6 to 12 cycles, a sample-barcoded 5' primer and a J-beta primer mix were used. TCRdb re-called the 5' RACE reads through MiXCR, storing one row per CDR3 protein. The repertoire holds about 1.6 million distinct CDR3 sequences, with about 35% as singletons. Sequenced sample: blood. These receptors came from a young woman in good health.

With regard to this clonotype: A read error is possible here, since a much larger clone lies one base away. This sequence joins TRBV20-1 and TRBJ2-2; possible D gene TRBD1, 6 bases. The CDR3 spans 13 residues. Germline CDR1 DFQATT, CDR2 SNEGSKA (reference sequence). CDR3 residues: CSAILQGPGERFF. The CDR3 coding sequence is TGCAGTGCTATCCTACAGGGTCCCGGGGAGCGGTTTTTT.

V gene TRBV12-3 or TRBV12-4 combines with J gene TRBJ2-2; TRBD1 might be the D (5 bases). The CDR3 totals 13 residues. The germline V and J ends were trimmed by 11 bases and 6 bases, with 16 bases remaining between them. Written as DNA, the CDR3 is TGTGCCGGCAAACCGCCCAGGGCCGGGGAGCTGTTTTTT. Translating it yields CAGKPPRAGELFF.